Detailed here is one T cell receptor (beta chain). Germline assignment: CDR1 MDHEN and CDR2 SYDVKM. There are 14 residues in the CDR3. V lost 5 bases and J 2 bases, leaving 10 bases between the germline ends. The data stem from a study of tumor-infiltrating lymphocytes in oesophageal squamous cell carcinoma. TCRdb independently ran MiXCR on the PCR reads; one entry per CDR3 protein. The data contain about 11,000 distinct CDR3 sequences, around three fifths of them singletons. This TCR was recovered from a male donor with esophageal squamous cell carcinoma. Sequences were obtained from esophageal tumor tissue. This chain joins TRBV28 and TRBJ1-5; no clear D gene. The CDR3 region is CASSPISRNQPQHF. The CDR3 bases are TGTGCCAGCAGTCCTATTTCGCGCAATCAGCCCCAGCATTTT.